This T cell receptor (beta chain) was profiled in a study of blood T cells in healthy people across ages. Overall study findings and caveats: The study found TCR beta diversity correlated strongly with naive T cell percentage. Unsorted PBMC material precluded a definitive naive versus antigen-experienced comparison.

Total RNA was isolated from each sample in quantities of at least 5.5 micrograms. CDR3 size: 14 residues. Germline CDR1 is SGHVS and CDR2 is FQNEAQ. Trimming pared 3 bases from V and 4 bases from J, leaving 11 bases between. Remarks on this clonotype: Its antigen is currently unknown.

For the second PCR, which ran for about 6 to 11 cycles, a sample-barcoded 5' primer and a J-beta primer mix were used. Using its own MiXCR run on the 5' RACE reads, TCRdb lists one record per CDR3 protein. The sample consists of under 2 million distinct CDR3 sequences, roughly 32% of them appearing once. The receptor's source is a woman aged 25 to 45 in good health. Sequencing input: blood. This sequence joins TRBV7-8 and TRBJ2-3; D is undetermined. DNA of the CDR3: TGTGCCAGCAGCTTCCGCAATGGCGCAGATACGCAGTATTTT. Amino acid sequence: CASSFRNGADTQYF.